Detailed here is one TCR beta chain. Its specific antigen is unknown. Nothing much larger sits one base from this clone, and base qualities are not available. This sample was taken from a study of T cell responses to AZD1222 COVID-19 vaccine (dated by TCRdb to the early 2020s). As for the study more broadly: AZD1222 recipients given second doses at about 4 weeks or at about 12 weeks were pooled, since spike-specific TCR depth and breadth were not found to differ between the two schedules. TCR sequencing covered roughly 230 trial participants: 200 to 220 given two doses of AZD1222 and 26 given two doses of MenACWY control vaccine. Enrollment into the trials was organized by age into subgroups of 18-55, 56-69 and 70-plus years, and those subgroups contained roughly 150, 30 and 60 TCR-sequenced participants, respectively. Broad study findings and their caveats: Vaccine-associated CD4 TCRs spanned the whole spike protein, with dominant responses in regions 160-218 and 743-854. Most participants were white British and females outnumbered males, and the authors suggested that clonal diversity may have been underestimated. In the small 56-69-year group, the increase in depth fell short of significance, most likely because of low power. Because no day 14 peak-response samples were available, the repertoires could be characterized only after the peak T cell response. Reportedly, almost half of the unique spike-specific TCRs recognized epitopes lying outside the regions that are mutated in the B.1.351 and B.1.1.7 variants. After two AZD1222 doses, spike-specific TCR breadth and depth were significantly higher than at day 0 and than in MenACWY recipients. Conclusions about previously exposed vaccinees were limited because only six or seven AZD1222 recipients were SARS-CoV-2 seropositive at baseline.

The intended sense of this specimen's time point label: baseline before first vaccination. Samples from vaccinated people were obtained from the UK trials COV001 and COV002, which included a single-blind randomized controlled phase 2/3 trial of AZD1222 (ChAdOx1 nCoV-19) in healthy adults. For TCRbeta chain sequencing, PBMC samples from trial participants were taken at day 0 and at day 28 after the second dose. At the junction V is shortened by 7 bases and J by 6 bases, with 19 bases in between. The CDR3 sequence holds 15 residues, the cysteine and phenylalanine included. Of all the DNA, just the CDR3 is kept, 45 bases in frame from base 1. Taken from the germline V gene, the CDR1 and CDR2 loops are KGHDR and SFDVKD. The CDR3 regions of human TCRbeta chains were analyzed by immunosequencing. In the authors' own workflow: Repertoire TCRs were checked for matches against a reference library of SARS-CoV-2-specific TCRs that had been generated using the MIRA antigen-specificity platform. Breadth meant the fraction of unique TCRs that were SARS-CoV-2-associated, whereas depth meant the fraction of total T cells that were SARS-CoV-2-associated. Using the MIRA data, each spike-specific TCR was mapped to the spike region that the TCR reacts to and placed in a CD4 or CD8 class. Log10-transformed breadth and depth values were compared by one-way ANOVA with Sidak's multiple comparisons tests. Held by TCRdb, this immuneACCESS table contains in-frame sequences only and omits some clones. Under half of the omission traces to an unresolved V gene where checked; the cause of the rest is unknown. D and trimming were read from the DNA, whereas the V and J calls and clone size are those reported in that table. The sample data list roughly 150,000 clones, and approximately 89% of these were observed just once. The ten largest make up roughly 4.6% of the sample.

Source: peripheral blood, taken on day 0 of AZD1222 vaccination. This clonotype originated in an adult in good health. Recombination linked TRBV24-1 to TRBJ2-3; TRBD1 could be the D gene, as 6 bases match. The DNA sequence follows: TGTGCCACCAGCGAGAAGCAGGGGCCAAGGGATACGCAGTATTTT. Its product reads: CATSEKQGPRDTQYF.